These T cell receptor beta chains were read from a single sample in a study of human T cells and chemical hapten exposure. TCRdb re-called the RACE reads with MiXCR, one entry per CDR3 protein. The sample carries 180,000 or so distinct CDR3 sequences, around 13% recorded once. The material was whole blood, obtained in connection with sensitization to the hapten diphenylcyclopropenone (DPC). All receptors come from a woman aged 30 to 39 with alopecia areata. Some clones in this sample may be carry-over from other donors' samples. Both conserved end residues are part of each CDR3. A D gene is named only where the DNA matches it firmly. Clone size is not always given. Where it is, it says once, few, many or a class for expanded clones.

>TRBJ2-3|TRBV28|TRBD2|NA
TGTGCCAGCAGTACCTTAGCGGGGAGACGTCTAGGCACAGATACGCAGTATTTT
CASSTLAGRRLGTDTQYF
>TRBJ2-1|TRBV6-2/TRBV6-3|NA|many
TGTGCCAGCAGTCCCAGCTGGGACTCCTACAATGAGCAGTTCTTC
CASSPSWDSYNEQFF
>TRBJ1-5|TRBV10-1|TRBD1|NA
TGCGCCAGCAGTGAGTCCCCGTCCGGGACAGGGTCTCAGGAGCCCCAGCATTTT
CASSESPSGTGSQEPQHF
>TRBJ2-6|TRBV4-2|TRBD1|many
TGTGCCAGCAGCCCCACGTGGACAGGGCTCGGCTCTGGGGCCAACGTCCTGACTTTC
CASSPTWTGLGSGANVLTF
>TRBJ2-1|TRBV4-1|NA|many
TGCGCCAGCAGCCAAGTGGGGGTAAATGAGCAGTTCTTC
CASSQVGVNEQFF
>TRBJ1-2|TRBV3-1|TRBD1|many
TGTGCCAGCAGCCAGAGACAGGGCGTATCAAACACCTTC
CASSQRQGVSNTF
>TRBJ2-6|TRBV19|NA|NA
TGTGCCAGTACTCGGGGGTCTGGGGCCAACGTCCTGACTTTC
CASTRGSGANVLTF
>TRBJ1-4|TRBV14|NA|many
TGTGCCAGCAGCCAAGGAGATCGCTGGGGCGATGAAAAACTGTTTTTT
CASSQGDRWGDEKLFF
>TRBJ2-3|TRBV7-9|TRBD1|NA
TGTGCCAGCAGCCCCCCGACAGGGCTCCGCACAGATACGCAGTATTTT
CASSPPTGLRTDTQYF
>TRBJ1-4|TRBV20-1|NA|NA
TGCAGTGCGCGGACAGCCCTTAGGGAAAAACTGTTTTTT
CSARTALREKLFF
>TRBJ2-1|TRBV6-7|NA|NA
TGTGCCAGCAATACCCCGGAGGAACCGTACAATGAGCAGTTCTTC
CASNTPEEPYNEQFF
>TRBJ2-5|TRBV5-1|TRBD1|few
TGCGCCAGCAGCTTGGGCGAGGGACAGGGCGAAGAGACCCAGTACTTC
CASSLGEGQGEETQYF
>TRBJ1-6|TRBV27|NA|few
TGTGCCAGCAGTCTCGTTCCGGGCAGTAGCTCCTATAATTCACCCCTCCACTTT
CASSLVPGSSSYNSPLHF
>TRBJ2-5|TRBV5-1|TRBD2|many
TGCGCCAGCAGCCCGACGGTCTGGGGAGGGAAGCAGACCCAGTACTTC
CASSPTVWGGKQTQYF
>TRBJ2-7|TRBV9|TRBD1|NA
TGTGCCAGCAGCGTAGGGGACAGGGGAGTCGGGCAGTACTTC
CASSVGDRGVGQYF
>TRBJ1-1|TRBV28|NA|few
TGTGCCAGCAGTTTATCGGGTCTAAGCTCCGGCACTGAAGCTTTCTTT
CASSLSGLSSGTEAFF
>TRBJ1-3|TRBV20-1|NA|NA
TGCAGTGCTAGTTCGGACTCTAGAAACACCATATATTTT
CSASSDSRNTIYF
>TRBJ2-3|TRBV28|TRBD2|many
TGTGCCAGCATTGGGAGGACTAGCGGCACAGATACGCAGTATTTT
CASIGRTSGTDTQYF
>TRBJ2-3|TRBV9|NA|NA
TGTGCCAGCAGCCCCCCCGGGACACCTGATGGTACGCAGTATTTT
CASSPPGTPDGTQYF
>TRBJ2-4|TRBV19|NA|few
TGTGCCAGTAGGACAACCCTATTGGCCAAAAACATTCAGTACTTC
CASRTTLLAKNIQYF
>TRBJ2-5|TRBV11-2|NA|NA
TGTGCCAGCAGCCTCACTCAGGACGGGGAGACCCAGTACTTC
CASSLTQDGETQYF
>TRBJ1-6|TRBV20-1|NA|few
TGCAGTGCTAGAAGCCCGCTAGGGTACGGATCACCCCTCCACTTT
CSARSPLGYGSPLHF
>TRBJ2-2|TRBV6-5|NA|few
TGTGCCAGCAGTTCGTACAGGGCAACGAACACCGGGGAGCTGTTTTTT
CASSSYRATNTGELFF
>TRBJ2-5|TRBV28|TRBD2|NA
TGTGCCAGCAGTCCCCCGAGCGGGGAACAAGAGACCCAGTACTTC
CASSPPSGEQETQYF
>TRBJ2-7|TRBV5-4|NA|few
TGTGCCAGCAGCCCGCGGGACACTGAGACGGGGGAGCAGTACTTC
CASSPRDTETGEQYF
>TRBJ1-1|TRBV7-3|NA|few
TGTGCCAGCAGCCGAACGGGGGCACCCACTGAAGCTTTCTTT
CASSRTGAPTEAFF
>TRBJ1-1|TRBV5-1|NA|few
TGCGCCAGCAGCTTTGACGTGCTGATCACTGAAGCTTTCTTT
CASSFDVLITEAFF
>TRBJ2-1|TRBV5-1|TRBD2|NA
TGCGCCAGCAGCTTCGCGGGAGCCAACAATGAGCAGTTCTTC
CASSFAGANNEQFF
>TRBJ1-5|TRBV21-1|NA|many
TGTGCCAGCGGCTACGGGGCTAGAGGGCCCCAGCATTTT
CASGYGARGPQHF
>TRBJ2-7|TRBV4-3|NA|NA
TGCGCCAGCAGCCAAGATCCCCAGAGCGGGCGCCACGAGCAGTACTTC
CASSQDPQSGRHEQYF
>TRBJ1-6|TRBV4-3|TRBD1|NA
TGCGCCAGCAGCCAAGCCGACAGGGATTCACCCCTCCACTTT
CASSQADRDSPLHF
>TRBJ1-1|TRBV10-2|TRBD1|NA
TGCGCCAGCAGGAGGGACAGGGAGAACACTGAAGCTTTCTTT
CASRRDRENTEAFF
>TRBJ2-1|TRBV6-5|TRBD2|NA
TGTGCCAGCAGGACTCTAGCGGGTAGCTCCTACAATGAGCAGTTCTTC
CASRTLAGSSYNEQFF
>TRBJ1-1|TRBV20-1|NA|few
TGCAGTGCTCTTCCAACGGTAAACACTGAAGCTTTCTTT
CSALPTVNTEAFF
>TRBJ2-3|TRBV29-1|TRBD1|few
TGCAGCGGACGACCGCCCGACAGGGGTACTAGCACAGATACGCAGTATTTT
CSGRPPDRGTSTDTQYF
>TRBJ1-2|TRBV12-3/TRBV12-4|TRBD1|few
TGTGCCAGCAGTTTCTCCCAGGGGGCAGGAGGCTACACCTTC
CASSFSQGAGGYTF
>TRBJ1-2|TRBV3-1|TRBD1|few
TGTGCCAGCAGCCAAGTTTTCAGGGGGGATGATGGCTACACCTTC
CASSQVFRGDDGYTF
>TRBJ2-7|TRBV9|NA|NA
TGTGCCAGCAGCGTAGGGCCGGAGACCTACGAGCAGTACTTC
CASSVGPETYEQYF
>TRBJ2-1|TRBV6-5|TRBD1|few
TGTGCCAGCAGCCGTACCCAGGGGGTGAGCTCCTACAATGAGCAGTTCTTC
CASSRTQGVSSYNEQFF
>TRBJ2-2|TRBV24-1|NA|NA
TGTGCCACCAGCGACCCCTCGACTAGTGGGATATCGAACACCGGGGAGCTGTTTTTT
CATSDPSTSGISNTGELFF
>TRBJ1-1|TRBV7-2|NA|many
TGTGCCAGCAGCTTTTTAGGGTGGTCTGAAGCTTTCTTT
CASSFLGWSEAFF
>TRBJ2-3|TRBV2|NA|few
TGTGCCAGCCGGGAGAAGCGGGTGTTTGCAGATACGCAGTATTTT
CASREKRVFADTQYF
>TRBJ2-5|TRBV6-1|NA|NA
TGTGCCAGCAGTGTGACAGGCCTCGGAATAGAGACCCAGTACTTC
CASSVTGLGIETQYF
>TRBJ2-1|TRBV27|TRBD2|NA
TGTGCCAGCAGTTTACGCCCGGGCGGGGGGGTCATTGCCGATGAGCAGTTCTTC
CASSLRPGGGVIADEQFF
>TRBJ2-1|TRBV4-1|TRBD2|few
TGCGCCAGCACACCGTGGCTAGCGGAGGGCAATGAGCAGTTCTTC
CASTPWLAEGNEQFF
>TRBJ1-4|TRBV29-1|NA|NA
TGCAGCGCCCGTGTAGGTGAAAAACTGTTTTTT
CSARVGEKLFF
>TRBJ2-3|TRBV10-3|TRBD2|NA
TGTGCCATCACAAAAGCGGGAGGGCCTGCAGATACGCAGTATTTT
CAITKAGGPADTQYF
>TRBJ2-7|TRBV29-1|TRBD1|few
TGCAGCGTTGTAAGGGGGCCCTACGAGCAGTACTTC
CSVVRGPYEQYF
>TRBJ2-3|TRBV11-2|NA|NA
TGTGCCAGCAGCTCGTCGGCGTTGGGTACGCAGTATTTT
CASSSSALGTQYF
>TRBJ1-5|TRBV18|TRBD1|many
TGTGCCAGCTCACCGGGGACAGATCAGCCCCAGCATTTT
CASSPGTDQPQHF
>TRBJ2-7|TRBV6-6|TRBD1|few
TGTGCCAGTCGGACAGGGGGGATCTACGAGCAGTACTTC
CASRTGGIYEQYF